This is a list of T cell receptor beta chains from one sample in a study of T cell repertoires in cytomegalovirus infection. TCRdb fed the reads into MiXCR, producing one record per CDR3 protein. The data contain nearly 450,000 distinct CDR3 sequences, approximately 30% of them singletons. The sample consisted of PBMCs. The receptors were gathered from a human donor in good health (CMV status not recorded). Some clones in this sample may be carry-over from other donors' samples. The CDR3 runs from the conserved cysteine through the conserved F or W. A D gene is named only where the DNA matches it firmly. Part of the rows lack a size; the others show once, few, many or a class for expanded clones.

>TRBJ1-2|many|TRBV10-3|.
CAINTIYYGYTF
TGTGCCATCAATACAATCTACTATGGCTACACCTTC
>TRBJ1-3|many|TRBV7-8|.
CASSLEKTGSGNTIYF
TGTGCCAGCAGCTTAGAAAAGACAGGTTCTGGAAACACCATATATTTT
>TRBJ2-5|few|TRBV6-2/TRBV6-3|.
CASSYPDIAETQYF
TGTGCCAGCAGTTACCCGGACATCGCGGAGACCCAGTACTTC
>TRBJ2-7|.|TRBV20-1|.
CSANNRAHLGYEQYF
TGCAGTGCTAATAACCGGGCCCACCTTGGCTACGAGCAGTACTTC
>TRBJ2-6|many|TRBV7-8|TRBD1
CASSLPAGGGSGANVLTF
TGTGCCAGCAGCTTACCCGCAGGGGGCGGCTCTGGGGCCAACGTCCTGACTTTC
>TRBJ1-1|few|TRBV7-2|.
CASSLLDTNTEAFF
TGTGCCAGCAGCCTACTGGACACGAACACTGAAGCTTTCTTT
>TRBJ2-5|.|TRBV5-6|.
CASSLSASQETQYF
TGTGCCAGCAGCTTGTCGGCCAGTCAAGAGACCCAGTACTTC
>TRBJ2-2|many|TRBV7-8|.
CASSPRDPATGELFF
TGTGCCAGCAGCCCCCGGGACCCTGCCACCGGGGAGCTGTTTTTT
>TRBJ2-2|once|TRBV5-6|.
CASSLWGIGTGELFF
TGTGCCAGCAGCTTATGGGGGATAGGCACCGGGGAGCTGTTTTTT
>TRBJ2-3|few|TRBV19|TRBD2
CASSGGLAGLTDTQYF
TGTGCCAGTAGTGGCGGACTAGCGGGGCTCACAGATACGCAGTATTTT
>TRBJ2-3|few|TRBV7-9|.
CASSLGLTDTQYF
TGTGCCAGCAGCTTAGGGCTCACAGATACGCAGTATTTT
>TRBJ2-1|once|TRBV20-1|TRBD1
CSASDTGGAGNEQLF
TGCAGTGCTAGTGATACAGGGGGCGCAGGGAATGAGCAGTTATTC
>TRBJ2-7|.|TRBV7-2|.
CASSPICCGQTYEQYF
TGTGCCAGCAGCCCCATTTGTTGTGGTCAAACATACGAGCAGTACTTC
>TRBJ2-5|.|TRBV11-2|TRBD1
CASSERTGSQETQYF
TGTGCCAGCAGCGAGCGGACAGGGTCCCAAGAGACCCAGTACTTC
>TRBJ2-2|.|TRBV2|TRBD2
CASRGSSGGITGELFF
TGTGCCAGCAGAGGTTCTAGCGGGGGGATCACCGGGGAGCTGTTTTTT
>TRBJ2-6|once|TRBV12-3/TRBV12-4|.
CASSFRGGAGANVLNF
TGTGCCAGCAGTTTTCGGGGAGGCGCTGGGGCCAACGTCCTGAATTTC
>TRBJ2-7|.|TRBV11-1|TRBD1
CASSLMGQGLPPYEQYF
TGTGCCAGCAGCTTAATGGGACAGGGCCTCCCCCCTTACGAGCAGTACTTC
>TRBJ1-5|many|TRBV7-2|.
CASSLGAQPQHF
TGTGCCAGCAGCTTAGGGGCTCAGCCCCAGCATTTT
>TRBJ2-5|few|TRBV24-1|TRBD1
CATSDPGQARETQYF
TGTGCCACCAGTGATCCTGGACAGGCGCGGGAGACCCAGTACTTC
>TRBJ2-1|.|TRBV29-1|TRBD1
CSVGSLGQAGNEQFF
TGCAGCGTTGGGAGTTTGGGACAGGCAGGTAATGAGCAGTTCTTC
>TRBJ1-1|few|TRBV29-1|.
CSDGRENTEAFF
TGCAGCGACGGAAGGGAGAACACTGAAGCTTTCTTT
>TRBJ1-4|few|TRBV15|.
CATSRDGGKTEF
TGTGCCACCAGCAGAGATGGGGGGAAGACGGAATTC
>TRBJ2-3|once|TRBV15|TRBD1
CATSPDRSAHSDRQYF
TGTGCCACCAGCCCGGACAGGTCCGCCCACTCAGATAGGCAGTATTTT
>TRBJ2-1|many|TRBV7-2|TRBD2
CASSLARGAGGRTYNEQFF
TGTGCCAGCAGCTTAGCGCGGGGAGCGGGGGGGAGAACTTACAATGAGCAGTTCTTC
>TRBJ2-1|many|TRBV7-8|TRBD2
CASSASGGPRYNEQFF
TGTGCCAGCAGTGCTAGCGGGGGGCCTCGCTACAATGAGCAGTTCTTC
>TRBJ2-3|.|TRBV5-4|TRBD1
CASSPAGDRGQDTQYF
TGTGCCAGCAGCCCGGCGGGGGACAGGGGGCAAGATACGCAGTATTTT
>TRBJ2-2|many|TRBV7-3|TRBD2
CASSALAGGTGELFF
TGTGCCAGCAGCGCCCTAGCGGGGGGAACCGGGGAGCTGTTTTTT
>TRBJ2-1|.|TRBV4-2|TRBD2
CASSQTSSPSIGSYNEQFF
TGTGCCAGCAGCCAGACTAGCTCCCCCTCTATTGGGTCCTACAATGAGCAGTTCTTC
>TRBJ1-2|few|TRBV19|.
CASSIGGGVYTF
TGTGCCAGTAGTATTGGCGGGGGAGTCTACACCTTC
>TRBJ1-5|.|TRBV4-1|TRBD1
CASSSTHGQGRNQPQHF
TGCGCCAGCAGTTCCACTCATGGACAGGGACGCAATCAGCCCCAGCATTTT
>TRBJ1-1|.|TRBV4-1|TRBD1
CASSQEPQGATTEAFF
TGCGCCAGCAGCCAAGAGCCTCAGGGGGCGACCACTGAAGCTTTCTTT
>TRBJ2-7|many|TRBV15|TRBD2
CATSRDVTSGYEQYF
TGTGCCACCAGCAGAGATGTGACTAGCGGCTACGAGCAGTACTTC
>TRBJ1-1|few|TRBV7-3|.
CASSIRRNTEAFF
TGTGCCAGCAGCATTCGGCGGAACACTGAAGCTTTCTTT
>TRBJ2-1|few|TRBV11-2|.
CASSPTYGGNEQFF
TGTGCCAGCAGCCCCACCTACGGGGGCAATGAGCAGTTCTTC
>TRBJ1-5|many|TRBV7-2|TRBD1
CASLRQGSGGNQPQHF
TGTGCCAGCCTCCGACAGGGGAGCGGGGGCAATCAGCCCCAGCATTTT
>TRBJ1-1|.|TRBV4-1|.
CASSLPRGNTEAFF
TGCGCCAGCAGCCTCCCTCGGGGGAACACTGAAGCTTTCTTT
>TRBJ1-2|.|TRBV7-2|TRBD1
CASSRNQRGTGGFNGYTF
TGTGCCAGCAGCCGCAACCAGCGGGGGACAGGGGGATTCAATGGCTACACCTTC
>TRBJ1-1|.|TRBV12-3/TRBV12-4|.
CASSFLTVMNTEAFF
TGTGCCAGCAGTTTTTTGACAGTTATGAACACTGAAGCTTTCTTT
>TRBJ2-5|few|TRBV5-4|.
CASRGGERGRSQETQYF
TGTGCCAGCAGAGGGGGAGAGCGGGGCCGGTCCCAAGAGACCCAGTACTTC